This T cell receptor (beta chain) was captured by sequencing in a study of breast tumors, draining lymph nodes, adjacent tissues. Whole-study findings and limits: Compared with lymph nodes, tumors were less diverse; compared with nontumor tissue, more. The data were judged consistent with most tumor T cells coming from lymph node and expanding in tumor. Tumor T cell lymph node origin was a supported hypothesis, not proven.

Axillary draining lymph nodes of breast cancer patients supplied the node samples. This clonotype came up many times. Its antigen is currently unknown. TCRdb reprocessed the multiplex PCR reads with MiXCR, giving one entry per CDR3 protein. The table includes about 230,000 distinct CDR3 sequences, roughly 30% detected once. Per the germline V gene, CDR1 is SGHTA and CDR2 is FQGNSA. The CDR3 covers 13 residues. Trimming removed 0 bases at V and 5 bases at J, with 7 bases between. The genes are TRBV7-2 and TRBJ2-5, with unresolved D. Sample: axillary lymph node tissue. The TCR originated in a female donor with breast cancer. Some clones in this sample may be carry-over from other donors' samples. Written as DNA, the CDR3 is TGTGCCAGCAGCTTAGCTCAGCCTGAGACCCAGTACTTC. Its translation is CASSLAQPETQYF.